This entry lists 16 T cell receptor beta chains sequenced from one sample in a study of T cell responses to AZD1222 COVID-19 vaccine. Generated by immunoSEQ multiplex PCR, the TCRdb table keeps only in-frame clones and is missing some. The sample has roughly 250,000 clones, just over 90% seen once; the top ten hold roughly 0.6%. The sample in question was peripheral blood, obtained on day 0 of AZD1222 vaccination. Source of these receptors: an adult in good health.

In DNA, the CDR3 is TGTGCCAGCAGCTTATGGGCCAGGGGCAGCTCCTACGAGCAGTACTTC. This gives the protein CASSLWARGSSYEQYF. The chain has TRBV7-2 and TRBJ2-7; D possibly corresponds to TRBD1 (6 bases). Looked up from germline, CDR1 is SGHTA and CDR2 is FQGNSA. CDR3 size: 16 residues. Between the trimmed V and J ends, which lost 2 bases and 0 bases, there was a span of 14 bases.

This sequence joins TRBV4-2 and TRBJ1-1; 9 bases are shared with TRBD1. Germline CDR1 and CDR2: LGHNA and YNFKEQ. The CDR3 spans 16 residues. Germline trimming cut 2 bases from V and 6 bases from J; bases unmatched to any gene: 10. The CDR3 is CASSQHAGQGTPEAFF. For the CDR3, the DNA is TGTGCCAGCAGCCAACACGCGGGACAGGGAACCCCTGAAGCTTTCTTT.

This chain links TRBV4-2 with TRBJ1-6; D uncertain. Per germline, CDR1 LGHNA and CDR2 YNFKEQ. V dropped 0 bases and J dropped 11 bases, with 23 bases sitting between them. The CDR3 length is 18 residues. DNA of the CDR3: TGTGCCAGCAGCCAAGAATCGGAGTGGGAGCCAGCCGGAACACCCCTCCACTTT. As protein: CASSQESEWEPAGTPLHF.

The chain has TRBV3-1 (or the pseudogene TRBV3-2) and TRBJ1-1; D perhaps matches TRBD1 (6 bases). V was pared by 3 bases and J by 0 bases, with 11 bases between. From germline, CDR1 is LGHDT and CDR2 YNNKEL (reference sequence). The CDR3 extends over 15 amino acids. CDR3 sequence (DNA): TGTGCCAGCAGCCAGGGGGGACACATGAACACTGAAGCTTTCTTT. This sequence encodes CASSQGGHMNTEAFF.

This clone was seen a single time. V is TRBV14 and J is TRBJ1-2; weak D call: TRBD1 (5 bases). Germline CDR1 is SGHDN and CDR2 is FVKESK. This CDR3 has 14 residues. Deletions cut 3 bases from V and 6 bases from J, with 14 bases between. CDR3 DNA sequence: TGTGCCAGCAGCCAGGCCTGGCGGGGGGATGGCTACACCTTC. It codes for CASSQAWRGDGYTF.

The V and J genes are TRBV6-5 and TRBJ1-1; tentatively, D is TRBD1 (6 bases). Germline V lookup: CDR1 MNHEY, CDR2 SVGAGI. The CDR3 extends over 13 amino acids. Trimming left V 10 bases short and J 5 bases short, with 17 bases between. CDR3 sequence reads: CATSTGRETEAFF. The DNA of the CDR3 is TGTGCCACCTCCACAGGGAGGGAAACTGAAGCTTTCTTT.

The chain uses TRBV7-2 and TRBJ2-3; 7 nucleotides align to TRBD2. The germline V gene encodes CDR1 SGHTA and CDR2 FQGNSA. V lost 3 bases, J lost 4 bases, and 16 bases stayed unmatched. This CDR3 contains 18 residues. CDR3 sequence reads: CASSFPPRLADTSDTQYF. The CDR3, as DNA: TGTGCCAGCAGCTTTCCACCTAGGCTAGCGGACACTTCAGATACGCAGTATTTT.

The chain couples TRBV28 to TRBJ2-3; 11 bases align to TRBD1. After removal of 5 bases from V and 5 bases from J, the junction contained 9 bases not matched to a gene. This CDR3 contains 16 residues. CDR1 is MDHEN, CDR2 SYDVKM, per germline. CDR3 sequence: CASSPGGQGAKDTQYF. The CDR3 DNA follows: TGTGCCAGCAGTCCCGGTGGACAGGGGGCGAAAGATACGCAGTATTTT. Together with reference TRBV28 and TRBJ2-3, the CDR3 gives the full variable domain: DVKVTQSSRYLVKRTGEKVFLECVQDMDHENMFWYRQDPGLGLRLIYFSYDVKMKEKGDIPEGYSVSREKKERFSLILESASTNQTSMYLCASSPGGQGAKDTQYFGPGTRLTVL.

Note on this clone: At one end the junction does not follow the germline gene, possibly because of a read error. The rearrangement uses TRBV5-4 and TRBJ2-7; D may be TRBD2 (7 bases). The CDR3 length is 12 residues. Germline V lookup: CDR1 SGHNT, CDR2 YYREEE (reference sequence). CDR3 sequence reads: CASSGGPGGPIF. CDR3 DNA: TGTGCCAGCAGTGGGGGCCCGGGAGGACCGATTTTC.

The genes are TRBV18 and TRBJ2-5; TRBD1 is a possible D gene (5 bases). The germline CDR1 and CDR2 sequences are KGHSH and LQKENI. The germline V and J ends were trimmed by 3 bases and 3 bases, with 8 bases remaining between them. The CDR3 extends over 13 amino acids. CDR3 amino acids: CASSPDRKETQYF. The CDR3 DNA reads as TGTGCCAGCTCACCCGACAGAAAAGAGACCCAGTACTTC.

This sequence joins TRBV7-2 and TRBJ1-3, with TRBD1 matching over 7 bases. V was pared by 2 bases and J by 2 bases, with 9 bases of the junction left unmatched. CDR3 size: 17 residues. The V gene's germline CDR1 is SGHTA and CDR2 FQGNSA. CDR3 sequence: CASSLLPQGSPGNTIYF. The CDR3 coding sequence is TGTGCCAGCAGCTTACTTCCACAGGGGTCCCCTGGAAACACCATATATTTT.

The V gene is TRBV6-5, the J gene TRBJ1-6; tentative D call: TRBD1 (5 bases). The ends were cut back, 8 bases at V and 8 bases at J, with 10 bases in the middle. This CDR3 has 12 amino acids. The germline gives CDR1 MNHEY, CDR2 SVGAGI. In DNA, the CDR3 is TGTGCCAGCGGGGGGTACGATTCACCCCTCCACTTT. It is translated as CASGGYDSPLHF.

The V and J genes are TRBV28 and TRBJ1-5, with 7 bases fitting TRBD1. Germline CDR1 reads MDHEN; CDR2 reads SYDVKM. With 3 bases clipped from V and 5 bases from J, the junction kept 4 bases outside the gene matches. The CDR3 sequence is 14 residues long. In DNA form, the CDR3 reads TGTGCCAGCAGTTTTAGGCAGGGGGATCAGCCCCAGCATTTT. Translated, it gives CASSFRQGDQPQHF.

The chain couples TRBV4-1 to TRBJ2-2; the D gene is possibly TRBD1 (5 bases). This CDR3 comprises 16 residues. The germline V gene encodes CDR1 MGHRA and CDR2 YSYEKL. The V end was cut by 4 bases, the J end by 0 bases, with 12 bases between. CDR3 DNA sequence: TGCGCCAGCAGCCCAAGGACATACCCGAACACCGGGGAGCTGTTTTTT. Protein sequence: CASSPRTYPNTGELFF.

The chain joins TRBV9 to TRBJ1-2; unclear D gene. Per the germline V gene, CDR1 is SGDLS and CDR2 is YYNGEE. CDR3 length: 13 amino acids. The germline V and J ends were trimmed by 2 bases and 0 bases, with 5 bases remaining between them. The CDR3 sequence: CASSVFANYGYTF. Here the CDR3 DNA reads TGTGCCAGCAGCGTGTTTGCTAACTATGGCTACACCTTC.

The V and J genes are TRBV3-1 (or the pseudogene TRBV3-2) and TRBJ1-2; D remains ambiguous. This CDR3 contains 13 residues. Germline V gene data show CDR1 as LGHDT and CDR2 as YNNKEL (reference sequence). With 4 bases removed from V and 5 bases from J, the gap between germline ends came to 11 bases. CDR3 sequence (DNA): TGTGCCAGCAGCCCGAGGCAGCCGTATGGCTACACCTTC. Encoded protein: CASSPRQPYGYTF.